This T cell receptor (beta chain) is from a study of T-cell memory formation after mild COVID-19. General study results and limits: For contracting clones, CD4+ ones sat mainly in CM and EM, CD8+ in EMRA. Some clones that responded turned up in pre-infection memory, which suggests that cross-reactive memory joined in. From day 15 to 85, contracting clones were balanced between CD4 and CD8, whereas later expanders leaned toward CD4+.

TCRdb passed the 5' RACE reads through MiXCR, listing each CDR3 protein once. The table shows some 86,000 distinct CDR3 sequences, with around 27% occurring only once. As concerns this clonotype: Antigen specificity is unknown.

The CDR3 runs to 15 residues. The germline gives CDR1 SEHNR, CDR2 FQNEAQ (reference sequence). V lost 2 bases and J 0 bases, leaving 9 bases between the germline ends. The TCR was taken from a man younger than 30 who had mild COVID-19 (a few samples of this study predate the infection). Cell type and time point are not known. Sequenced material: PBMCs or a T cell subset sorted from them (not recorded which). The gene calls are TRBV7-9 and TRBJ2-3; D ambiguous. The CDR3, as DNA: TGTGCCAGCAGCTTAACGGGTTATAGCACAGATACGCAGTATTTT. Translating gives CASSLTGYSTDTQYF.